This note documents a single TCR beta chain sequence. Its antigen remains unidentified. Qualities for individual bases were not recorded, and no much larger clone is one base off. Other DNA sequences from this sample encode an identical CDR3 as well. These data are taken from a study of shared clonotypes between healthy human individuals (dated by TCRdb to 2020 to 2021). The study in broad terms: A few men and a couple of women, aged 18 to 49 years, made up the cohort. For each donor, CD4 naive and CD4 memory were each run on three plates, CD8 naive on two plates, and CD8 memory on one plate. To estimate repertoire size and how much clonotypes are shared between individuals, the study performed deep sequencing of blood TCR repertoires from roughly five healthy adults. Different laboratories and diverse techniques were used to prepare libraries and sequence TCR repertoires, to increase sequencing depth and limit assay-specific biases. Leukapheresis yielded between about 0.94 and 9 billion PBMCs per donor. Broad study findings and their caveats: Because the study included a small number of donors, the genetic and exposure-history diversity represented was limited. Incomplete sequencing was indicated by rarefaction of sorted-subset datasets, despite the large sequencing depth. Pairwise subsampling indicated that sequencing depth was expected to affect the degree of clonotype sharing among donors. Sampling was restricted to blood, and TCR repertoires in tissues likely differ from the TCR repertoires found in blood. Larger estimated clonotype richness was generally found for naive subsets than for memory subsets. About 5% of naive CD4, 3.5% of naive CD8, roughly 2.5% of memory CD4, and over 0.35% of memory CD8 clonotypes were shared across a few donors. Higher generation probabilities were observed for clonotypes shared by all four sorted-subset donors than for non-shared clonotypes.

CD8 naive samples consisted of CD45RO-negative cells that were positively selected for CCR7, yielding a CD45RA+CCR7+ population without TemRA cells. The donors were healthy, HIV-negative adults with no recently reported acute infections or vaccinations. Every donor was a Caucasian adult residing in Nashville, Tennessee, USA. Blood was obtained by leukapheresis, after which PBMCs were separated by Ficoll-Histopaque density gradient centrifugation and cryopreserved in liquid nitrogen vapor phase. Analytical flow cytometry was used to check the purity and quantity of each magnetically sorted T cell population. Each sorted fraction had its genomic DNA isolated and then quantified by UV absorbance on a Nanodrop 2000c. The CDR3 numbers 12 residues from cysteine through phenylalanine. Only CDR3 DNA remains: 36 bases, in frame from the first base. The germline V gene supplies CDR1 SQVTM and CDR2 ANQGSEA. V sheds 0 bases and J sheds 4 bases, leaving 7 bases between their ends.

TCR CDR3 regions were amplified from genomic DNA by multiplex PCR using the deep immunoSEQ assay. Extracted genomic DNA from each cell subset was spread evenly across all wells of several immunoSEQ 96-well plates, with each plate serving as a replicate. For sorted subsets, about 0.2 ug genomic DNA, equal to tens of thousands of T cell genomes, was loaded into each replicate PCR. Purified libraries were measured with a Qubit 3.0 fluorometer, size-checked on a Bioanalyzer 2100, and measured again with the KAPA Library Quantification kit. Every immunoSEQ 96-well plate was sequenced on a separate single-read 150-cycle Illumina NextSeq 550 flow cell. The study's own analysis went as follows. The immunoSEQ output contained only junctional sequences without quality scores, so filtering could not match that applied to full-length reads. Sequences were annotated with PyIR, a Python wrapper for IgBLAST v1.9, using IMGT germline references to assign V/J genes and CDR3. Reads were filtered out if the reads had weak V/J assignments (E-value above 1e-6), no CDR3, stop codons, out-of-frame junctions, or ambiguous translated residues. A V3J clonotype was defined by an identical inferred V gene, J gene, and CDR3 amino acid sequence. Percentage overlap between repertoires was computed as shared unique clonotypes divided by the size of the smaller repertoire. RTK rarefaction, the Chao1 estimator, and Recon v2.1 estimates of unobserved clonotypes were used to assess repertoire richness. Generation probabilities were computed with OLGA for all TCRbeta clonotypes obtained by the gDNA method from a handful of donors. TCRdb mirrors the immuneACCESS table, restricted to in-frame sequences. Some clones are absent from its copies; in checked studies, under half trace to an unresolved V gene, and the reason for the others is unknown. V and J calls and clone size are given by that table; D and trimming were obtained from the DNA. The sample profile shows some 2 million clones; about 95% of them were found once. 1% to 1.5% of the sample goes to the ten largest clones.

Recombination joined TRBV29-1 with TRBJ2-7; a confident D gene designation cannot be given. The origin of this receptor is a man younger than 35 in good health. Sequencing was done on a sample of naive CD8+ T cells sorted from blood. The cell subset or site label of this sample denotes: CD45RA+CCR7+. The DNA sequence is given as TGCAGCGTTGAAGACCCTGGGTACGAGCAGTACTTC. This is translated as CSVEDPGYEQYF.